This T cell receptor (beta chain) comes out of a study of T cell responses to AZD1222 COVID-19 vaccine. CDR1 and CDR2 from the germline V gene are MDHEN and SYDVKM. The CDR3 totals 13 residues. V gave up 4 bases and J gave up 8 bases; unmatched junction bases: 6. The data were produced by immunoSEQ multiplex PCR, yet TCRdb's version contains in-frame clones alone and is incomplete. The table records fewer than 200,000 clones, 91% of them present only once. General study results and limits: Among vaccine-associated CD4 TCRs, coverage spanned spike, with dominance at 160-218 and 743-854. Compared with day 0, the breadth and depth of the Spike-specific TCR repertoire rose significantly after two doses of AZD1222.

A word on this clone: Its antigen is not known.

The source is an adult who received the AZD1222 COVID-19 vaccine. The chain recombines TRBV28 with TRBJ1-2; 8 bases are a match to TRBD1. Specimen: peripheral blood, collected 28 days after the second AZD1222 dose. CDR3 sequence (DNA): TGTGCCAGCAGTTCAGGACAGGGATTCGGCTACACCTTC. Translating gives CASSSGQGFGYTF.